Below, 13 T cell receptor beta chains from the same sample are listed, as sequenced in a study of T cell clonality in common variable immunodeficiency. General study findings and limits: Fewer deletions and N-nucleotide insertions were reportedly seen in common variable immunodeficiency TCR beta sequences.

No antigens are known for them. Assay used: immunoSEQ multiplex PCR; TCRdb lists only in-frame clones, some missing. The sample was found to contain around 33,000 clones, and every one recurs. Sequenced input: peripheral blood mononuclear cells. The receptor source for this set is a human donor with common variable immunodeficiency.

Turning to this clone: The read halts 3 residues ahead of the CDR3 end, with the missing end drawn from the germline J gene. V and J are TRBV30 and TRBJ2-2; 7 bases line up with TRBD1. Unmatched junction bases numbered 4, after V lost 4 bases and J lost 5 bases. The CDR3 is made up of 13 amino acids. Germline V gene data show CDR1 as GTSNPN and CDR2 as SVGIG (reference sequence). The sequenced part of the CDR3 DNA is TGTGCCTGGACCCAGACAGGGACCGGGGAG. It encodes CAWTQTGTGE. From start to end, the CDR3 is CAWTQTGTGELFF. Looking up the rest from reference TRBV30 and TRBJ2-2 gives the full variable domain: SQTIHQWPATLVQPVGSPLSLECTVEGTSNPNLYWYRQAAGRGLQLLFYSVGIGQISSEVPQNLSASRPQDRQFILSSKKLLLSDSGFYLCAWTQTGTGELFFGEGSRLTVL.

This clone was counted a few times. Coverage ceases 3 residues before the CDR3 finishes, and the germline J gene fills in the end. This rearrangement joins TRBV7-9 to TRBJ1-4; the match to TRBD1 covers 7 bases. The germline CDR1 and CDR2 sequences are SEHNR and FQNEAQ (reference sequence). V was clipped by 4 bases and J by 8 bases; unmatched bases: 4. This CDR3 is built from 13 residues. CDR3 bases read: TGTGCCAGCAGCTCACCAGGGGGGGAAAAA. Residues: CASSSPGGEK. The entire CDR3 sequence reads CASSSPGGEKLFF.

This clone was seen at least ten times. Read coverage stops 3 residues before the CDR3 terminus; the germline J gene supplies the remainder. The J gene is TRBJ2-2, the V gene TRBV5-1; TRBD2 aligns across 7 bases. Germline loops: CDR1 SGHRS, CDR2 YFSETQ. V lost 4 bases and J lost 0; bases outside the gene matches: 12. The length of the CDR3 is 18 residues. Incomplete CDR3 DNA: TGCGCCAGCAGCCCTAGAGGGAGCGGGGCCGCGAACACCGGGGAG. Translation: CASSPRGSGAANTGE. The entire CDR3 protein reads CASSPRGSGAANTGELFF.

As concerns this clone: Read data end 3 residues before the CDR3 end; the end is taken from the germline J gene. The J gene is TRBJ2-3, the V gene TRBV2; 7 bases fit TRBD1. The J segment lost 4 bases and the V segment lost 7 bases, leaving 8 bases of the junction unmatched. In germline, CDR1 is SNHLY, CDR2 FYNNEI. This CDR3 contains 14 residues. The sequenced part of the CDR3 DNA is TGTGCCAGCACGAAACAGGGGTGGGCAGATACG. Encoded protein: CASTKQGWADT. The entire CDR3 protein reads CASTKQGWADTQYF.

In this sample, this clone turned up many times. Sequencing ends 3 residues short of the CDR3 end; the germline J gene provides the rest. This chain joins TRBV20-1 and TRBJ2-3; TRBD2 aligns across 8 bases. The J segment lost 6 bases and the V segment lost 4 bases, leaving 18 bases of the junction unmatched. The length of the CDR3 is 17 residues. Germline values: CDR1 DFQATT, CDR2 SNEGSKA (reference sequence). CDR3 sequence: CSATPSRSLAERDTQYF. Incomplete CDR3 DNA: TGCAGTGCTACTCCCTCTCGTTCACTAGCGGAGAGGGATACG.

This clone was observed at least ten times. Here the CDR3 reads CASNFNSGGNEQFF. The CDR3 bases that were read are TGTGCCAGCAACTTCAACTCGGGTGGGAATGAG. The gene calls are TRBV2 and TRBJ2-1, with D unresolved. The read comes to an end 3 residues before the CDR3 does, leaving the germline J gene to fill in the end. The CDR3 is 14 amino acids. The V gene lost 7 bases and the J gene lost 7 bases, with 17 bases spanning the gap. Germline lookup yields CDR1 SNHLY and CDR2 FYNNEI.

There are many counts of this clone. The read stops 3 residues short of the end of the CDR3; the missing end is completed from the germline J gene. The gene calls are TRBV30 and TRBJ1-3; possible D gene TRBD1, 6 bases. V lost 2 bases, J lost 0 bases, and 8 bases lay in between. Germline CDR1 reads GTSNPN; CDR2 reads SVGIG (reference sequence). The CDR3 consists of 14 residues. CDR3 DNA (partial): TGTGCCTGGAGTCTACAGGGCTCTGGAAACACC. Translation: CAWSLQGSGNT. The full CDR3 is CAWSLQGSGNTIYF.

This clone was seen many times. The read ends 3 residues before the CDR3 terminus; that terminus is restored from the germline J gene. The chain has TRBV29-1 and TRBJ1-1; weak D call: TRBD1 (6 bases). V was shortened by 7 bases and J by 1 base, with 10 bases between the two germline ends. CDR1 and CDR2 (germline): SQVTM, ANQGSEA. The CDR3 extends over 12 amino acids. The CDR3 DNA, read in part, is TGCAGCGGTAGACAGGCGAACACTGAA. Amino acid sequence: CSGRQANTE. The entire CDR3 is CSGRQANTEAFF.

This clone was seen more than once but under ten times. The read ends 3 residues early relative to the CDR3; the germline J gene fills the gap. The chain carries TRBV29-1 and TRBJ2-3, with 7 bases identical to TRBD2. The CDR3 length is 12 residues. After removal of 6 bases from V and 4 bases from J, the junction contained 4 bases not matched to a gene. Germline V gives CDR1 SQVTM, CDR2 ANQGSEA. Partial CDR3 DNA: TGCAGCGTCTCTGGACTAGCAGATACG. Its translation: CSVSGLADT. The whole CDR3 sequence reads CSVSGLADTQYF.

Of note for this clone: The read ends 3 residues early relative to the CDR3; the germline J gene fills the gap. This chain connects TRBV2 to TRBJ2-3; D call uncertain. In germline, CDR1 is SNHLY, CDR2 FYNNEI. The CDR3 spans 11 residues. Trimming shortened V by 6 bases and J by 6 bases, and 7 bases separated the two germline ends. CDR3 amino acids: CASRTVDTQYF. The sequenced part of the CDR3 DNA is TGTGCCAGCAGAACGGTGGATACG.

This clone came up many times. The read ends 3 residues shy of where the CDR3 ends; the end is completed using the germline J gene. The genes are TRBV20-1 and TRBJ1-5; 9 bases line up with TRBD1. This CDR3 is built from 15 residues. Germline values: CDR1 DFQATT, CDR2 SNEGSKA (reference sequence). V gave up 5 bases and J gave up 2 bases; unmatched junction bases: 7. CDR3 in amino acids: CSALTGGLGNQPQHF. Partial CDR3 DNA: TGCAGTGCTTTGACAGGGGGATTAGGCAATCAGCCC.

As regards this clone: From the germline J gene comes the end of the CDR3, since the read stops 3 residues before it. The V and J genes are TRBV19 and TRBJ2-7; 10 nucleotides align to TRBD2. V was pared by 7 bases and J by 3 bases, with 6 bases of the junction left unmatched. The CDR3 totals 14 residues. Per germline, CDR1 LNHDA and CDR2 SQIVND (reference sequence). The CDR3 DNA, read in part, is TGTGCCAGTAAAAGCGGGGGGGGGAACTACGAG. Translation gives CASKSGGGNYE. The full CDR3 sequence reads CASKSGGGNYEQYF.

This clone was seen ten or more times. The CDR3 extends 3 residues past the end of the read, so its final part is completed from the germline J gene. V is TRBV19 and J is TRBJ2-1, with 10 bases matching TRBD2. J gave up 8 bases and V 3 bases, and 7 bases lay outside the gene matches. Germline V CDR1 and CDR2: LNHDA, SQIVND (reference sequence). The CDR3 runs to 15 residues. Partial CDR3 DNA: TGTGCCAGTAGTATGGGGCTAGCGGGAGCGTATGAG. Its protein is CASSMGLAGAYE. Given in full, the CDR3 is CASSMGLAGAYEQFF.